The present TCR beta chain was sequenced within a study of cytomegalovirus exposure and HLA in healthy donors (dated by TCRdb to 2015 to 2018). Background on the whole study: According to a later analysis, one platform produced both the roughly 130 validation repertoires and the approximately 600 repertoires of the first cohort. The study aimed to test whether signatures of past pathogen exposure could be identified by cataloging public T cell receptors. Along with the approximately 650-subject first cohort, a separate validation cohort of over a hundred different subjects was used. The study combined high-throughput TCR immunosequencing, statistical association of individual TCRs with disease status, and machine learning to predict cytomegalovirus infection status. What the work shows at the level of the full study, not this receptor alone: The study gave a list of 150 to 200 TCR beta chains associated with cytomegalovirus. Most TCR sequences were observed very rarely across donors, whereas some public TCRs were present in many individuals. A later analysis lacked HLA typing for the validation cohort, so it scored co-occurrence in that cohort across all 120 repertoires. A later analysis found that TCRs clustered in the first cohort also tended to co-occur in the roughly 120 validation repertoires, with 94% of cluster scores above 0. Three of the identified cytomegalovirus-associated TCR beta chains were confirmed in vitro to be specific for cytomegalovirus antigens. It was suggested by the authors that the approach could potentially be generalized to other disease states and immunological phenotypes. The classifier was reported to diagnose cytomegalovirus status with high specificity and sensitivity in both the original cohort and the validation cohort.

Donors formed part of the validation cohort, which comprised 120 subjects and was distinct from the first cohort of several hundred subjects. Library method: the immunoSEQ multiplex PCR assay. The published analysis was carried out like this. A statistical classification framework was built for diagnosing cytomegalovirus status from the catalog of TCR beta chain sequences. The table was pulled from immuneACCESS by TCRdb, which kept in-frame rearrangements only. Such tables lose some clones; where checked, under half of the loss comes from unresolved V genes, and the rest has no known cause. D and trimming come from the DNA, and the V and J calls and clone size come from that table. The sample profile shows fewer than 250,000 clones; approximately 85% of them were found once. More than 1.1% of the sample rests with the top ten. The trim is 6 bases for V and 0 bases for J, with a gap of 6 bases between the germline ends. The germline V gene (reference sequence) specifies WNHNN as CDR1 and SYGVQD as CDR2. Its CDR3 holds 12 amino acids, cysteine through phenylalanine. The sequence is cut down to CDR3 DNA, 36 bases in frame from base 1.

In regard to this clone: Its antigen remains unidentified. Base qualities are not at hand, and no much larger clone is one base apart. The same CDR3 also results from other DNA sequences found in this sample.

The chain joins TRBV10-1 to TRBJ2-7; the D gene is perhaps TRBD2, from 6 matching bases. Input material: PBMCs. The source is a woman younger than 30 in good health and CMV-seronegative. The CDR3 loop reads CASSGSSYEQYF. At the DNA level, the sequence is TGCGCCAGCAGCGGGAGCTCCTACGAGCAGTACTTC.